This is a list of T cell receptor beta chains from one sample in a study of cytomegalovirus exposure and HLA in healthy donors. The repertoire was sequenced with immunoSEQ multiplex PCR; TCRdb's copy has only in-frame clones and lacks some. Of under 150,000 clones in the sample, 84% are singletons; the top ten hold roughly 2.7%. The sample consisted of PBMCs. Receptor source: a man aged 50 or older in good health and CMV-seronegative. The CDR3 runs from the conserved cysteine through the conserved F or W. The order of the fields is J gene, V gene, clone size, D gene, CDR3 protein, CDR3 DNA. A D gene is named only where the DNA matches it firmly. The listing skips clone size in some rows; elsewhere it reads once, few, many or a size class.

TRBJ1-1 TRBV4-1 . . CASSQARQNTEAFF TGCGCCAGCAGCCAAGCGAGACAGAACACTGAAGCTTTCTTT
TRBJ2-7 TRBV4-2 . TRBD1 CASSQESRDRLEQYF TGTGCCAGCAGCCAAGAATCCCGGGACAGGCTAGAGCAGTACTTC
TRBJ2-3 TRBV5-1 . TRBD2 CASSLVLAGGPGADTQYF TGCGCCAGCAGCTTGGTGTTAGCGGGGGGGCCGGGAGCAGATACGCAGTATTTT
TRBJ1-6 TRBV7-3 once TRBD1 CASSLTNRGNSPLHF TGTGCCAGCAGCTTAACGAACAGGGGCAATTCACCCCTCCACTTT
TRBJ2-3 TRBV19 . TRBD2 CASSTLAGPSDTQYF TGTGCCAGTAGTACCCTAGCGGGTCCGTCAGATACGCAGTATTTT
TRBJ2-3 TRBV30 . TRBD2 CAWSSGTSLGADTQYF TGTGCCTGGAGTTCCGGGACTAGTCTTGGGGCAGATACGCAGTATTTT
TRBJ1-6 TRBV11-2 . TRBD1 CATPDRSPLSPLHF TGTGCCACCCCGGACAGGTCCCCTCTTTCACCCCTCCACTTT
TRBJ2-5 TRBV7-9 few . CASSAYQETQYF TGTGCCAGCAGCGCGTACCAAGAGACCCAGTACTTC
TRBJ2-5 TRBV9 few TRBD2 CASSQGLAGGRETQYF TGTGCCAGCAGCCAAGGACTAGCGGGGGGGCGGGAGACCCAGTACTTC
TRBJ1-6 TRBV27 . . CASRQARTKESPLHF TGTGCCAGTAGACAAGCCCGGACAAAGGAGTCACCCCTCCACTTT
TRBJ2-1 TRBV1 . . CTSSQDKRGLSSYNEQFF TGCACCAGCAGCCAAGATAAGCGGGGGTTATCCTCCTACAATGAGCAGTTCTTC
TRBJ1-3 TRBV7-2 . . CASSFGGTSGNTIYF TGTGCCAGCAGCTTCGGGGGAACCTCTGGAAACACCATATATTTT
TRBJ1-2 TRBV11-3 . . CASSPRGADYGYTF TGTGCCAGCAGCCCCCGGGGGGCGGACTATGGCTACACCTTC
TRBJ1-6 TRBV4-3 . . CASSQGLTGENSPLHF TGCGCCAGCAGCCAAGGCTTGACGGGAGAAAATTCACCCCTCCACTTT
TRBJ2-3 TRBV10-3 . . CAISLGTPSTDTQYF TGTGCCATCAGCCTAGGCACCCCTAGCACAGATACGCAGTATTTT
TRBJ1-5 TRBV10-1 . . CASSGQPNQPQHF TGCGCCAGCAGTGGACAGCCGAATCAGCCCCAGCATTTT